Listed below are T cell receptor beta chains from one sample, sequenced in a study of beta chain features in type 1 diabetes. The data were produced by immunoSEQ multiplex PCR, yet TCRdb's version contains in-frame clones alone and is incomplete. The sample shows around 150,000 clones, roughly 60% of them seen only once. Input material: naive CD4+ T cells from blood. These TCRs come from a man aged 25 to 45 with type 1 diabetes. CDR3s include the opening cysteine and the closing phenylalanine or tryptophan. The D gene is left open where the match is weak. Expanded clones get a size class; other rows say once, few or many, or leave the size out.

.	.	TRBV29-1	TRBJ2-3	CSVGDSTDTQYF	TGCAGCGTTGGGGACTCCACAGATACGCAGTATTTT
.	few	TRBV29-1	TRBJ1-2	CSVSHRDYGYTF	TGCAGCGTTTCCCACAGGGACTATGGCTACACCTTC
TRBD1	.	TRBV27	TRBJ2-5	CASSGTAEETQYF	TGTGCCAGCAGCGGGACAGCAGAAGAGACCCAGTACTTC
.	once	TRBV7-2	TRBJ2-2	CASRVRQDLNTGELFF	TGTGCCAGCAGAGTCCGACAGGATCTGAACACCGGGGAGCTGTTTTTT
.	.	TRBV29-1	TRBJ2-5	CSAADSQETQYF	TGCAGCGCCGCGGACAGCCAAGAGACCCAGTACTTC
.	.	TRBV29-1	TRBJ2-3	CSVDPRGSTDTQYF	TGCAGCGTTGACCCTCGCGGTAGCACAGATACGCAGTATTTT
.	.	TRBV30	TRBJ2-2	CASAQGYTGELFF	TGTGCCTCTGCACAGGGTTACACCGGGGAGCTGTTTTTT
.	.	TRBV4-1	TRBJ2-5	CASSQDRVQETQYF	TGCGCCAGCAGCCAAGATCGAGTCCAAGAGACCCAGTACTTC
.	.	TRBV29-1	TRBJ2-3	CSVDPQGGDTQYF	TGCAGCGTTGATCCACAGGGCGGGGATACGCAGTATTTT
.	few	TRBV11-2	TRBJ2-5	CASSHPRWKTQYF	TGTGCCAGCAGCCACCCCAGGTGGAAGACCCAGTACTTC
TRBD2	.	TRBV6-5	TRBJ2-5	CATVGLVGETQYF	TGTGCCACCGTGGGACTAGTCGGGGAGACCCAGTACTTC
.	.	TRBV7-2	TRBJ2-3	CASSLPNTDTQYF	TGTGCCAGCAGCTTACCCAATACGGATACGCAGTATTTT
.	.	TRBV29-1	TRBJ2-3	CSVVGTDTQYF	TGCAGCGTTGTCGGCACAGATACGCAGTATTTT
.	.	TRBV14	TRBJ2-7	CASSQEYEQYF	TGTGCCAGCAGCCAAGAGTACGAGCAGTACTTC
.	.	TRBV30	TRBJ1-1	CAWDRPNTEAFF	TGTGCCTGGGACAGGCCGAACACTGAAGCTTTCTTT
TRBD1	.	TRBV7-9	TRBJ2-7	CASSSHPTGGHEQYF	TGTGCCAGCAGCTCACACCCGACAGGGGGCCACGAGCAGTACTTC
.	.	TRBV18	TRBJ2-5	CASSPPNQETQYF	TGTGCCAGCTCACCACCGAACCAAGAGACCCAGTACTTC
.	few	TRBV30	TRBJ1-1	CAGSPGAPYTEAFF	TGTGCCGGCTCCCCAGGGGCCCCCTACACTGAAGCTTTCTTT
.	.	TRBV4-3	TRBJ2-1	CASSLNGASSNRRNEQFF	TGCGCCAGCAGCCTCAATGGGGCTAGCTCCAATCGGAGGAATGAGCAGTTCTTC
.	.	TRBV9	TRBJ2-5	CASSVGGGETQYF	TGTGCCAGCAGCGTAGGAGGCGGAGAGACCCAGTACTTC
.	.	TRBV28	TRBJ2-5	CASSFLTRQETQYF	TGTGCCAGCAGTTTCCTGACACGTCAAGAGACCCAGTACTTC
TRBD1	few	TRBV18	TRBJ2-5	CASFRARTGTETQYF	TGTGCCAGCTTCCGGGCGAGGACAGGGACCGAGACCCAGTACTTC
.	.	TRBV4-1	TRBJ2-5	CASSQETSKQETQYF	TGCGCCAGCAGCCAAGAAACCAGCAAGCAAGAGACCCAGTACTTC
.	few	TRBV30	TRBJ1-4	CAWSRIGEKLFF	TGTGCCTGGAGCCGCATCGGCGAAAAACTGTTTTTT
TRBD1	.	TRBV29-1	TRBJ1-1	CSVNRGNTEAFF	TGCAGCGTGAACAGGGGGAACACTGAAGCTTTCTTT
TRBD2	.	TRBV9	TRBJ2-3	CASSVARAGGPEEDTQYF	TGTGCCAGCAGCGTAGCTCGGGCGGGGGGGCCGGAGGAAGATACGCAGTATTTT
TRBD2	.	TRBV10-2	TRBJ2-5	CASRPGTSGGQETQYF	TGCGCCAGCAGACCAGGGACTAGCGGGGGGCAAGAGACCCAGTACTTC
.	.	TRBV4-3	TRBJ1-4	CASSQDRRIDEKLFF	TGCGCCAGCAGCCAAGATCGTAGGATTGATGAAAAACTGTTTTTT
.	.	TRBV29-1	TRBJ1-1	CSVDGENTEAFF	TGCAGCGTGGACGGCGAGAACACTGAAGCTTTCTTT
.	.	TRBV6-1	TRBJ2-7	CASSIEGRPRPEQYF	TGTGCCAGCTCTATTGAAGGACGACCCCGTCCCGAGCAGTACTTC
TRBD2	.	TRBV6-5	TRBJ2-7	CASSRTSGSAYEQYF	TGTGCCAGCAGTAGGACTAGCGGGTCGGCCTACGAGCAGTACTTC
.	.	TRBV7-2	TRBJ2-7	CASSLEGRPTTYEQYF	TGTGCCAGCAGCTTAGAGGGACGGCCGACTACCTACGAGCAGTACTTC
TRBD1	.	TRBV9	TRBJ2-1	CASSAGTGGGEQFF	TGTGCCAGCAGCGCCGGGACAGGGGGTGGTGAGCAGTTCTTC
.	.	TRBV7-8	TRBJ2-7	CASSPHQEGYEQYF	TGTGCCAGCAGCCCACACCAGGAAGGGTACGAGCAGTACTTC